Following are 8 T cell receptor beta chains from one sample sequenced in a study of shared clonotypes between healthy human individuals. CD45RO-negative, CCR7-positively selected cells formed the naive CD8 fraction, excluding terminally differentiated effector memory CD45RA+ cells. The method was immunoSEQ multiplex PCR; TCRdb's version includes in-frame clones alone and lacks a portion of them. This sample has hundreds of thousands of clones; 95% occur once, and the top ten carry approximately 0.11%. The specimen was naive CD8+ T cells sorted from blood. The receptors shown here come from a woman in her twenties or thirties in good health.

The CDR3 protein is CASGIALSYEQYF. The CDR3 DNA reads TGTGCCAGCGGAATAGCGCTCTCCTACGAGCAGTACTTC. The chain joins TRBV5-6 to TRBJ2-7; weak D call: TRBD2 (5 bases). The CDR3 spans 13 residues. Per the germline V gene, CDR1 is SGHDT and CDR2 is YYEEEE. V lost 7 bases and J 0 bases, leaving 11 bases between the germline ends.

The rearrangement links TRBV29-1 to TRBJ2-7; TRBD1 might be the D (5 bases). CDR1 is SQVTM, CDR2 ANQGSEA, per germline. CDR3 length equals 12 residues. The germline V and J ends were trimmed by 1 base and 5 bases, with 9 bases remaining between them. For the CDR3, the DNA is TGCAGCGTTGAAGGTGGGGCCCACGAGCAGTACTTC. It yields the protein CSVEGGAHEQYF.

The chain joins TRBV28 to TRBJ2-7, with 9 bases identical to TRBD1. CDR3 length equals 15 residues. The germline V gene encodes CDR1 MDHEN and CDR2 SYDVKM. V dropped 6 bases and J dropped 3; count of bases not matched to a gene: 9. CDR3 sequence: CASRLTGGGNYEQYF. The CDR3 bases are TGTGCCAGCAGGCTCACAGGGGGCGGTAACTACGAGCAGTACTTC.

The chain joins TRBV6-6 to TRBJ2-1, with D hard to call. The CDR3 covers 10 residues. V was trimmed by 3 bases and J by 8 bases, leaving 2 bases between them. The germline V gene has CDR1 MNHNY and CDR2 SVGAGI (reference sequence). In DNA, the CDR3 is TGTGCCAGCAGTTATGATGAGCAGTTCTTC. Translated, it gives CASSYDEQFF.

The chain recombines TRBV7-9 with TRBJ2-3; possible D gene TRBD1, 6 bases. Trimming stripped 5 bases from V and 0 bases from J, with 12 bases between. Germline V gene data show CDR1 as SEHNR and CDR2 as FQNEAQ (reference sequence). The CDR3 spans 15 residues. The CDR3 here is CASSEGVSSTDTQYF. CDR3 sequence (DNA): TGTGCCAGCAGCGAGGGGGTCTCTAGCACAGATACGCAGTATTTT.

V usage is TRBV30 and J usage is TRBJ2-1; possible D gene TRBD2, 7 bases. V was clipped by 3 bases and J by 8 bases, with 17 bases between them. This CDR3 comprises 14 residues. Per the germline V gene, CDR1 is GTSNPN and CDR2 is SVGIG (reference sequence). The CDR3 protein is CAWSPRGGGYEQFF. CDR3 in DNA: TGTGCCTGGAGCCCGAGGGGAGGGGGGTATGAGCAGTTCTTC. Complete variable domain (other parts from reference TRBV30 and TRBJ2-1): SQTIHQWPATLVQPVGSPLSLECTVEGTSNPNLYWYRQAAGRGLQLLFYSVGIGQISSEVPQNLSASRPQDRQFILSSKKLLLSDSGFYLCAWSPRGGGYEQFFGPGTRLTVL.

V is TRBV6-5 and J is TRBJ1-5; tentatively, D is TRBD1 (6 bases). Germline values: CDR1 MNHEY, CDR2 SVGAGI. This CDR3 region has 15 residues. V was clipped by 2 bases and J by 5 bases, with 13 bases between them. CDR3 amino acids: CASSYSQGHHQPQHF. CDR3 DNA: TGTGCCAGCAGTTACAGTCAGGGGCATCATCAGCCCCAGCATTTT.

V is TRBV4-1 and J is TRBJ2-1, with 12 nucleotides matching TRBD2. There are 16 residues in the CDR3. Germline trimming cut 5 bases from V and 8 bases from J; bases unmatched to any gene: 10. The germline CDR1 and CDR2 sequences are MGHRA and YSYEKL. CDR3 residues: CASSTEGLAGGYEQFF. The CDR3 coding sequence is TGCGCCAGCAGCACCGAGGGGCTAGCGGGAGGGTATGAGCAGTTCTTC.